There are many counts of the clone carrying this T cell receptor beta chain. The antigen is not known. The data belong to a study of blood T cells in healthy people across ages. Sample-barcoded 5' priming and a J-beta primer mix drove a second PCR of roughly 6 to 12 cycles. TCRdb reprocessed the 5' RACE reads via MiXCR and lists one record per CDR3 protein. The top ten hold about 26% of the sample, which has around 780,000 distinct CDR3 sequences, roughly 56% seen once. Findings and caveats of the study: In long-lived donors, naive CD4+ cell counts and diversity exceeded those of aged donors. The diversity estimates, figures obtained from one million T cells, were considered underestimates.

This CDR3 region has 12 residues. Trimming stripped 1 base from V and 4 bases from J, with 4 bases between. From germline, CDR1 is SEHNR and CDR2 FQNEAQ (reference sequence). Sequenced material: blood. The receptor was isolated from a man aged 35 to 55 in good health. The chain carries TRBV7-9 and TRBJ1-2; D uncertain. CDR3 sequence: CASSLEGYGYTF. For the CDR3, the DNA is TGTGCCAGCAGCTTAGAGGGCTATGGCTACACCTTC.